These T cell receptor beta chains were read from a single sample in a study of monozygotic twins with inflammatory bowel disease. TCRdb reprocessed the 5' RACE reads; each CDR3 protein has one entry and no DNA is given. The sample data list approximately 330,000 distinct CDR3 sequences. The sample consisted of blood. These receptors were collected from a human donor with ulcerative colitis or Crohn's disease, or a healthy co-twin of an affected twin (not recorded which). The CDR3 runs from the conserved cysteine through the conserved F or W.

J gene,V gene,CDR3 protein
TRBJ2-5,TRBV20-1,CSARATGTETQYF
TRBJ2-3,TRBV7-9,CASGTGWDTQYF
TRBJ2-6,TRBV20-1,CSARGGAGVGANVLTF
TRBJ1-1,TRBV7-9,CASSLGTENTEAFF
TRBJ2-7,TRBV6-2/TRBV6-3,CASRFDRTYEQYF
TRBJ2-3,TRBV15,CATSREGASTDTQYF
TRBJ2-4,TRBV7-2,CASSSRQGAKNIQYF
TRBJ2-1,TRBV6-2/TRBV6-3,CASSLYAGTFNDNEQFF
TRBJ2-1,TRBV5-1,CASSLGDSYAYNEQFF
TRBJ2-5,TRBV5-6,CASSLVGLAQETQYF
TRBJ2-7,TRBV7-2,CASSLDDVTGIEPEQYF
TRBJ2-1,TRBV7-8,CASSLRGAYNEQFF
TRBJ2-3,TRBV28,CASSFELLRTDTQYF
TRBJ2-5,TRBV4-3,CASSQEGHLKETQYF
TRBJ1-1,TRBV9,CATGRTVENTEAFF
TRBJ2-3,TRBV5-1,CASSVAGPFTDTQYF
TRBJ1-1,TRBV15,CATSREGGSKAFF
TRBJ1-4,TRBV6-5,CASSYSDSAAAYEKLFF
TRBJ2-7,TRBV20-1,CSARDHGRTTSYEQYF
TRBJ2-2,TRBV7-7,CASPGGTFTGELFF
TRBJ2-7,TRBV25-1,CASSEYPDGSYEQYF
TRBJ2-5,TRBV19,CASSSPGVGGETQYF
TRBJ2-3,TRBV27,CASSFERGSTDTQYF
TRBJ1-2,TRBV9,CASSPRDRLTYGYTF
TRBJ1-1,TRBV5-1,CASSLGTEAFF
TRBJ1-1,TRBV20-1,CSAQGGGHTNTEAFF
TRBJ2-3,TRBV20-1,CSATPMGFTDTQYF
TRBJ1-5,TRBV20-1,CSARDLGTGGAVSYSNQPQHF
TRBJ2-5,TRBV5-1,CASSFSAQQGVETQYF
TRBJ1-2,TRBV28,CASGFWYGYTF
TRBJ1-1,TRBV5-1,CASSTTGAWNTEAIF
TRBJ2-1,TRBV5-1,CASSSKQGFTYNEQFF
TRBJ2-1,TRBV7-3,CASSSLAGSRVEQFF
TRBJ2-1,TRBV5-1,CASSPGGAGSYNEQFF
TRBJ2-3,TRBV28,CASSLPQSSTDTQYF
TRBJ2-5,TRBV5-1,CASRDERVETQYF
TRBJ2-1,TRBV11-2,CASSLEELLAYNEQFF
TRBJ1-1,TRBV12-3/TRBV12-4,CASSFLAGATEAFF
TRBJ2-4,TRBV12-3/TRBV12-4,CASTYILAKNIQYF
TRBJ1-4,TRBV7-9,CASSPTDPTNEKLFF
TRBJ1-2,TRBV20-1,CSAGQGNYGYTF